The entry below describes one T cell receptor (beta chain). Its target is not known. The same CDR3 is also encoded by other DNA sequences in this sample. The data were produced by immunoSEQ multiplex PCR, yet TCRdb's version contains in-frame clones alone and is incomplete. This table has 110,000 to 150,000 clones, 90% to 95% appearing once. The sample is drawn from a study of T cell responses to AZD1222 COVID-19 vaccine. Overall study results and limits: Mapped onto spike, vaccine-associated CD4 TCRs spanned it and were dominant at 160-218 and 743-854. Spike-specific TCR breadth and depth grew following two AZD1222 doses. Clonal diversity was possibly underestimated; the donors were predominantly white British and more often female.

The CDR3 covers 11 residues. Germline V gene lookup returns CDR1 SGHTA and CDR2 FQGNSA. V was pared by 4 bases and J by 4 bases, with 5 bases between. The receptor was isolated from an adult in good health. The sequenced sample was peripheral blood, obtained on day 0 of AZD1222 vaccination. This chain links TRBV7-2 with TRBJ2-7; D remains ambiguous. The chain's CDR3 is CASSSLYEQYF. As DNA, the CDR3 is TGTGCCAGCAGCTCATTGTACGAGCAGTACTTC. The full variable domain, in which reference TRBV7-2 and TRBJ2-7 provide the parts outside the CDR3, is GAGVSQSPSNKVTEKGKDVELRCDPISGHTALYWYRQSLGQGLEFLIYFQGNSAPDKSGLPSDRFSAERTGGSVSTLTIQRTQQEDSAVYLCASSSLYEQYFGPGTRLTVT.